This T cell receptor (beta chain) emerged from a study of blood T cell repertoires in COVID-19. Study-wide background: Some COVID-19 samples were acute and others convalescent; all came from the United States, Italy and Spain.

Germline V gene lookup returns CDR1 KGHSH and CDR2 LQKENI. Trimming took 3 bases from V and 0 from J; bases not matched to a gene: 18. The CDR3 runs 20 residues. Original handling: Estimates of nucleated cell counts were drawn from the amplification of reference gene primers. Assay: immunoSEQ multiplex PCR; the TCRdb copy retains only in-frame clones and omits some. V, J and clone size reflect that table, while D and trimming were determined from the DNA. The sample includes over 50,000 clones, around 87% of them seen just once. The clonotype originates from a man aged 55 to 70 with acute or convalescent COVID-19. This chain links TRBV18 with TRBJ2-3; TRBD2 aligns across 7 bases. Sequenced material: peripheral blood. The CDR3 region has the DNA TGTGCCAGCTCACCCTTCATCCGGGAGACTAGCTTCGATAGCACAGATACGCAGTATTTT. This encodes CASSPFIRETSFDSTDTQYF. Looking up the rest from reference TRBV18 and TRBJ2-3 gives the full variable domain: NAGVMQNPRHLVRRRGQEARLRCSPMKGHSHVYWYRQLPEEGLKFMVYLQKENIIDESGMPKERFSAEFPKEGPSILRIQQVVRGDSAAYFCASSPFIRETSFDSTDTQYFGPGTRLTVL.